The rows below give T cell receptor beta chains drawn from one sample of a study of T cell repertoires in cytomegalovirus infection. In TCRdb, the reads were re-called with MiXCR into one record per CDR3 protein. Among around 540,000 distinct CDR3 sequences listed, roughly 34% were seen once. The antigens these receptors bind are not known. Sample: cultured PBMCs, taken from culture after CMV antigen stimulation. These receptors all stem from a human donor in good health (CMV status not recorded). Some clones in this sample may be carry-over from other donors' samples. The CDR3 runs from the conserved cysteine through the conserved F or W. D genes are given only for firm matches. Some rows mark clone size as missing; the rest say once, few, many or name a class of expanded clone.

size	V	length	J	D	CDR3	DNA
.	TRBV6-2/TRBV6-3	15	TRBJ1-1	TRBD1	CASRDRGAVNTEAFF	TGTGCCAGCAGAGACAGGGGGGCGGTAAACACTGAAGCTTTCTTT
.	TRBV24-1	16	TRBJ2-2	.	CATSDRAGEMTGELFF	TGTGCCACCAGTGATAGGGCAGGGGAAATGACCGGGGAGCTGTTTTTT
.	TRBV30	13	TRBJ2-7	.	CAWSVSPGAEQYF	TGTGCCTGGAGTGTATCCCCTGGGGCCGAGCAGTACTTC
few	TRBV20-1	19	TRBJ1-2	TRBD1	CSVRPGPFRTGKLGYGYTF	TGCAGTGTTAGGCCCGGACCCTTTAGGACAGGAAAACTGGGCTATGGCTACACCTTC
.	TRBV20-1	14	TRBJ1-1	.	CSASRTSLGTEAFF	TGCAGTGCTTCTAGGACATCCCTGGGTACTGAAGCTTTCTTT
.	TRBV7-6	14	TRBJ1-3	.	CASSFSGLGNTIYF	TGTGCCAGCAGCTTTTCGGGGTTGGGAAACACCATATATTTT
few	TRBV7-9	14	TRBJ1-1	.	CASNNRARDTEAFF	TGTGCCAGCAACAACAGGGCTAGGGACACTGAAGCTTTCTTT
few	TRBV19	15	TRBJ2-3	TRBD2	CASSPASGSADTQYF	TGTGCCAGTAGTCCGGCTAGCGGGAGTGCAGATACGCAGTATTTT
few	TRBV6-2/TRBV6-3	14	TRBJ2-3	TRBD1	CASSWTGSTDTQYF	TGTGCCAGCAGTTGGACAGGAAGCACAGATACGCAGTATTTT
.	TRBV19	14	TRBJ2-5	TRBD2	CATRTSGIQETQYF	TGTGCCACCAGGACTAGCGGGATACAAGAGACCCAGTACTTC
many	TRBV7-2	11	TRBJ2-1	.	CASSSRNEQFF	TGTGCCAGCAGCTCTAGAAATGAGCAGTTCTTC
.	TRBV14	11	TRBJ1-1	.	CASSEDTEAFF	TGTGCCAGCAGCGAAGACACTGAAGCTTTCTTT
.	TRBV6-5	13	TRBJ2-1	.	CASSHPPPQEQFF	TGTGCCAGCAGTCACCCCCCTCCACAGGAGCAGTTCTTC
.	TRBV5-4	15	TRBJ2-5	.	CASSSGPGSRETQYF	TGTGCCAGCAGCTCCGGCCCGGGTTCTAGAGAGACCCAGTACTTC
many	TRBV7-2	14	TRBJ2-3	.	CASSLSGSTDTQYF	TGTGCCAGCAGCTTAAGCGGGAGCACAGATACGCAGTATTTT
.	TRBV29-1	13	TRBJ2-1	TRBD2	CSSGLAGAVEQFF	TGCAGCTCCGGACTAGCGGGTGCGGTTGAGCAGTTCTTC
.	TRBV20-1	15	TRBJ2-3	.	CSADRGGVRTDTQYF	TGCAGTGCTGACCGCGGCGGGGTGAGAACAGATACGCAGTATTTT
.	TRBV6-2/TRBV6-3	16	TRBJ2-1	TRBD2	CASSPRLAGRNNEQFF	TGTGCCAGCAGTCCACGCTTAGCGGGGAGAAACAATGAGCAGTTCTTC
few	TRBV12-3/TRBV12-4	16	TRBJ2-1	.	CASSLMGRPSYNEQFF	TGTGCCAGCAGTTTAATGGGCAGGCCCTCCTACAATGAGCAGTTCTTC
.	TRBV19	17	TRBJ1-5	TRBD1	CASSMVGQGVGNQPQHF	TGTGCCAGTAGTATGGTTGGACAGGGAGTGGGGAATCAGCCCCAGCATTTT
few	TRBV4-3	15	TRBJ1-1	.	CASSQLGTDNTEAFF	TGCGCCAGCAGCCAACTTGGGACGGATAACACTGAAGCTTTCTTT
.	TRBV7-8	17	TRBJ2-3	.	CASSLAGATRGIDTQYF	TGTGCCAGCAGCTTAGCGGGAGCGACCCGAGGCATAGATACGCAGTATTTT
.	TRBV7-2	16	TRBJ1-3	.	CASSLERVVSGNTIYF	TGTGCCAGCAGCTTAGAGAGGGTCGTCTCTGGAAACACCATATATTTT
few	TRBV12-3/TRBV12-4	14	TRBJ2-5	TRBD1	CASSRTGIGETQYF	TGTGCCAGCAGTCGGACAGGGATCGGAGAGACCCAGTACTTC
.	TRBV19	13	TRBJ2-1	TRBD2	CASRIAGGAEQFF	TGTGCCAGTAGGATAGCGGGAGGCGCTGAGCAGTTCTTC
.	TRBV5-1	15	TRBJ1-4	TRBD1	CASSSYRDRPEKLFF	TGCGCCAGCAGCTCCTACCGGGACAGGCCCGAAAAACTGTTTTTT
.	TRBV5-3	13	TRBJ2-1	.	CASSNSVVDEQFF	TGTGCCAGCTCTAACAGCGTCGTCGATGAGCAGTTCTTC
once	TRBV4-1	17	TRBJ2-4	.	CASSQVVTVLAKNIQYF	TGCGCCAGCAGCCAAGTGGTAACGGTACTAGCCAAAAACATTCAGTACTTC
.	TRBV7-2	15	TRBJ2-3	TRBD1	CASKLDRSRTDTQYF	TGTGCCAGCAAGTTGGACAGGAGCCGCACAGATACGCAGTATTTT
.	TRBV27	18	TRBJ1-1	TRBD1	CASSSTSFGQGAFTEAFF	TGTGCCAGCAGTTCAACATCTTTCGGACAGGGGGCTTTCACTGAAGCTTTCTTT
.	TRBV12-5	13	TRBJ1-1	TRBD1	CASGPRGATEAFF	TGTGCTAGTGGCCCCAGGGGGGCTACTGAAGCTTTCTTT
.	TRBV9	16	TRBJ2-7	TRBD2	CASSVERVAGTYEQYF	TGTGCCAGCAGCGTAGAACGGGTAGCGGGTACCTACGAGCAGTACTTC
few	TRBV7-3	13	TRBJ2-7	.	CASSSQLWGEQYF	TGTGCCAGCAGCTCCCAGCTGTGGGGCGAGCAGTACTTC
.	TRBV29-1	14	TRBJ2-3	TRBD1	CSVRGQGSTDTQYF	TGCAGCGTTCGAGGACAGGGGAGCACAGATACGCAGTATTTT
many	TRBV7-2	16	TRBJ2-3	.	CASSLGAGTLTDTQYF	TGTGCCAGCAGCTTAGGGGCCGGGACTCTAACAGATACGCAGTATTTT
.	TRBV6-5	16	TRBJ1-5	TRBD1	CASSEMAGGSYQPQHF	TGTGCCAGCAGTGAAATGGCAGGGGGTTCTTATCAGCCCCAGCATTTT
once	TRBV12-3/TRBV12-4	14	TRBJ2-1	TRBD2	CASSLSGRRREQFF	TGTGCCAGCAGCCTTAGCGGGAGAAGGAGGGAGCAGTTCTTC
few	TRBV12-3/TRBV12-4	15	TRBJ2-5	.	CASNNLGQSRETQYF	TGTGCCAGCAACAACCTTGGACAAAGTAGGGAGACCCAGTACTTC
.	TRBV19	14	TRBJ1-2	.	CASSMSTESYGYTF	TGTGCCAGTAGTATGTCGACAGAGTCTTATGGCTACACCTTC
.	TRBV12-3/TRBV12-4	15	TRBJ2-2	.	CASTDFAGRTGELFF	TGTGCAAGCACGGACTTTGCGGGAAGGACCGGGGAGCTGTTTTTT
few	TRBV7-8	17	TRBJ2-2	TRBD1	CASSLVSGTGGTGELFF	TGTGCCAGCAGCTTAGTATCTGGGACAGGGGGTACCGGGGAGCTGTTTTTT
.	TRBV12-3/TRBV12-4	11	TRBJ2-1	.	CASSLQSEQFF	TGTGCCAGCAGTTTACAGAGTGAGCAGTTCTTC